The next 10 T cell receptor beta chains were all read from a single sample in a study of blood T cell repertoires in COVID-19. Method: immunoSEQ multiplex PCR; TCRdb's copy keeps in-frame clones and lacks some. The sample consists of about 47,000 clones, roughly 83% of them appearing once. The sequencing input was peripheral blood. Every receptor here comes from a man aged 45-65 years with acute or convalescent COVID-19.

The chain links TRBV2 to TRBJ1-1, with TRBD1 identical over 8 bases. This CDR3 is 13 amino acids long. CDR1 and CDR2 from the germline V gene are SNHLY and FYNNEI. V lost 3 bases to trimming and J lost 4 bases; unmatched junction nucleotides: 1. The DNA for the CDR3 is TGTGCCAGCAGTGAGACAGGGGCCACTGAAGCTTTCTTT. Protein product: CASSETGATEAFF.

As regards this clone: Sequence at one end of the junction differs from germline and may be a read error. J is TRBJ1-6 and V is TRBV11-2; D gene unclear. Germline V gene data show CDR1 as SGHAT and CDR2 as FQNNGV. This CDR3 is built from 15 residues. CDR3 nucleotide sequence: TGTGCCAGCAGCCTAGAGAGCTCCTATAATTCACCCCTCCACTTT. Its translation is CASSLESSYNSPLHF.

This rearrangement joins TRBV7-9 to TRBJ2-1; TRBD2 aligns across 16 bases. The CDR3 has 17 amino acids. The germline V gene encodes CDR1 SEHNR and CDR2 FQNEAQ (reference sequence). The ends lost 5 bases at V and 8 bases at J; junction bases unmatched: 9. The DNA for the CDR3 is TGTGCCAGCAGCCCTGGGACTAGCGGGGGGGGTTATTATGAGCAGTTCTTC. This gives the protein CASSPGTSGGGYYEQFF.

This clone was picked up one time. The chain links TRBV6-1 to TRBJ2-1, with D tentatively TRBD2 (5 bases). Deletions cut 3 bases from V and 0 bases from J, with 9 bases between. This CDR3 region has 15 residues. The germline V gene has CDR1 MNHNS and CDR2 SASEGT. The CDR3 loop reads CASSDEGYSYNEQFF. DNA for the CDR3: TGTGCCAGCAGTGATGAGGGTTACTCCTACAATGAGCAGTTCTTC.

The V and J genes are TRBV5-4 and TRBJ2-1; maybe TRBD1 (5 bases). Deletions cut 10 bases from V and 8 bases from J, with 22 bases between. Germline CDR1 is SGHNT and CDR2 is YYREEE (reference sequence). The CDR3 spans 14 residues. This CDR3 is CASRAILQTDEQFF. The DNA for the CDR3 is TGTGCCTCCCGAGCCATTTTGCAGACAGATGAGCAGTTCTTC.

The chain employs TRBV25-1 and TRBJ1-2; 8 bases are shared with TRBD1. The ends lost 5 bases at V and 6 bases at J; junction bases unmatched: 5. The CDR3 has 13 residues. CDR1 MGHDK and CDR2 SYGVNS come from the germline V gene. DNA of the CDR3: TGTGCCAGCAGTCCCGGACAGGGCCATGGCTACACCTTC. This gives the protein CASSPGQGHGYTF.

V is TRBV7-6 and J is TRBJ2-7; TRBD1 matches 11 bases. Looked up from germline, CDR1 is SGHVS and CDR2 is FNYEAQ. The CDR3 extends over 15 amino acids. Trimming cost V 1 base and J 7 bases; bases outside gene matches: 6. The CDR3 here is CASSLVWGQGGEQYF. The CDR3 DNA reads as TGTGCCAGCAGCTTAGTATGGGGACAGGGGGGAGAGCAGTACTTC.

The chain joins TRBV30 to TRBJ1-3; no reliable D call. Trimming pared 5 bases from V and 2 bases from J, leaving 7 bases between. Germline V gene sequence: CDR1 GTSNPN, CDR2 SVGIG (reference sequence). This CDR3 contains 12 residues. The CDR3 nucleotides read TGTGCCTGGGCAGAAACTGGAAACACCATATATTTT. As protein: CAWAETGNTIYF.

This chain links TRBV2 with TRBJ2-1; 11 bases are shared with TRBD2. V trimming: 5 bases; J trimming: 8 bases; junction bases outside the gene matches: 5. Germline V gene sequence: CDR1 SNHLY, CDR2 FYNNEI. The CDR3 consists of 14 residues. CDR3 residues: CASSLLAGAHEQFF. The CDR3 nucleotides read TGTGCCAGCAGTCTACTAGCGGGGGCTCATGAGCAGTTCTTC.

This clone is a singleton in its sample. V gene TRBV5-1 combines with J gene TRBJ2-1; 10 positions agree with TRBD2. Germline V lookup: CDR1 SGHRS, CDR2 YFSETQ. The CDR3 is 16 amino acids. Losses at the gene ends were 4 bases for V and 3 bases for J; bases not matched to a gene: 7. In nucleotides, the CDR3 is TGCGCCAGCAGCCATGAAGCGGGGGGGAACTACAATGAGCAGTTCTTC. Its protein is CASSHEAGGNYNEQFF.